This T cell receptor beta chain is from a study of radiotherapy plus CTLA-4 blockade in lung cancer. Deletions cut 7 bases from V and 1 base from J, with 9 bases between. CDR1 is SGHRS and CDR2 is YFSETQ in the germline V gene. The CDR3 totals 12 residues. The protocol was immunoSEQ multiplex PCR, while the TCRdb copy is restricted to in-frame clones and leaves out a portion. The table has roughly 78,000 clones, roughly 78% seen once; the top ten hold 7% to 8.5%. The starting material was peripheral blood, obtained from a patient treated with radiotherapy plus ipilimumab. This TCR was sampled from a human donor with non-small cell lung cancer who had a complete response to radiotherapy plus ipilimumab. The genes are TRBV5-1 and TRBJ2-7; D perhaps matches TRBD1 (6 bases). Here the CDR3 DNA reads TGCGCCAGCCGACAGGATTCCTACGAGCAGTACTTC. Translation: CASRQDSYEQYF. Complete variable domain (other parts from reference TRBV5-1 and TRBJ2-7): KAGVTQTPRYLIKTRGQQVTLSCSPISGHRSVSWYQQTPGQGLQFLFEYFSETQRNKGNFPGRFSGRQFSNSRSEMNVSTLELGDSALYLCASRQDSYEQYFGPGTRLTVT.